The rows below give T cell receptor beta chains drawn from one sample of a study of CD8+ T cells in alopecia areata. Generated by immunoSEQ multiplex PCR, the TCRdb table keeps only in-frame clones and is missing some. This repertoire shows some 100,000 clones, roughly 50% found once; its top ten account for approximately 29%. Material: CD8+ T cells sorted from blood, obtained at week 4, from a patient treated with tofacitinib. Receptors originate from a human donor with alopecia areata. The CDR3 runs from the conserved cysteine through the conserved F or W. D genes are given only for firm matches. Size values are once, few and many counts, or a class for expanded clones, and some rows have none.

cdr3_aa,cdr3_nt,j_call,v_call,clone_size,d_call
CSVEEDGTLQYF,TGCAGCGTTGAAGAAGATGGGACCCTTCAGTACTTC,TRBJ2-4,TRBV29-1,few,-
CSVRGVGTDTQYF,TGCAGCGTCCGAGGGGTCGGCACAGATACGCAGTATTTT,TRBJ2-3,TRBV29-1,-,-
CASSLAGRHTDTQYF,TGTGCCAGCAGCTTAGCGGGCAGGCACACAGATACGCAGTATTTT,TRBJ2-3,TRBV13,few,-
CSVPGHGPYEQYF,TGCAGCGTTCCGGGACATGGTCCTTACGAGCAGTACTTC,TRBJ2-7,TRBV29-1,-,-
CASSVGDEKLFF,TGTGCCAGCAGCGTAGGCGATGAAAAACTGTTTTTT,TRBJ1-4,TRBV9,-,-
CSVDLGQGADEQYF,TGCAGCGTTGATCTGGGTCAGGGGGCGGACGAGCAGTACTTC,TRBJ2-7,TRBV29-1,few,TRBD1
CASSLLAGGLGSYEQYF,TGTGCCAGCAGCTTACTAGCGGGGGGGCTCGGCTCCTACGAGCAGTACTTC,TRBJ2-7,TRBV7-2,-,TRBD2
CAWSDGQGYEQYF,TGTGCCTGGAGCGATGGGCAGGGCTACGAGCAGTACTTC,TRBJ2-7,TRBV30,few,-
CASSPGQESYEQYF,TGTGCCAGCAGCCCCGGACAGGAGTCCTACGAGCAGTACTTC,TRBJ2-7,TRBV6-5,-,TRBD1
CAWSDGIVYGYTF,TGTGCCTGGAGTGATGGGATCGTCTATGGCTACACCTTC,TRBJ1-2,TRBV30,-,-
CASSRLGDIETQYF,TGTGCCAGCAGCCGCTTAGGGGACATAGAGACCCAGTACTTC,TRBJ2-5,TRBV5-4,-,-
CSVDGGPADTQYF,TGCAGCGTTGATGGGGGGCCGGCAGATACGCAGTATTTT,TRBJ2-3,TRBV29-1,few,-
CAWSVNGRASGGELFF,TGTGCCTGGAGTGTCAATGGCAGAGCGTCCGGTGGGGAGCTGTTTTTT,TRBJ2-2,TRBV30,-,-
CASSLAGPGNTIYF,TGTGCCAGCAGCTTAGCGGGACCTGGAAACACCATATATTTT,TRBJ1-3,TRBV11-3,-,-
CSVEKGVVANTEAFF,TGCAGCGTTGAAAAAGGGGTGGTAGCGAACACTGAAGCTTTCTTT,TRBJ1-1,TRBV29-1,few,-
CSVSRRQTQYF,TGCAGCGTTAGTCGGCGGCAGACCCAGTACTTC,TRBJ2-5,TRBV29-1,-,-
CASSGDAAYEQYF,TGTGCCAGCAGCGGGGACGCCGCCTACGAGCAGTACTTC,TRBJ2-7,TRBV7-9,-,-
CASRGEMNTEAFF,TGTGCCAGCAGGGGGGAAATGAACACTGAAGCTTTCTTT,TRBJ1-1,TRBV27,-,-
CAWITGKVEETQYF,TGTGCCTGGATCACAGGGAAGGTGGAAGAGACCCAGTACTTC,TRBJ2-5,TRBV30,-,-
CASSLGQGITEAFF,TGTGCCAGCAGCTTAGGACAGGGGATAACTGAAGCTTTCTTT,TRBJ1-1,TRBV7-9,-,TRBD1
CASTDRALISPLHF,TGTGCCAGCACCGACAGGGCCTTGATATCTCCCCTCCACTTT,TRBJ1-6,TRBV27,few,TRBD1
CASSQEALSGANVLTF,TGTGCCAGCAGCCAAGAAGCGCTCTCTGGGGCCAACGTCCTGACTTTC,TRBJ2-6,TRBV4-2,once,-
CAWNSGFGIYGYTF,TGTGCCTGGAATTCGGGGTTTGGGATCTATGGCTACACCTTC,TRBJ1-2,TRBV30,-,-
CASSKYTGGARYGYTF,TGTGCCAGCAGCAAGTATACAGGGGGAGCACGGTATGGCTACACCTTC,TRBJ1-2,TRBV7-9,-,TRBD1
CASSQGWGPHQETQYF,TGCGCCAGCAGCCAAGGATGGGGGCCACATCAAGAGACCCAGTACTTC,TRBJ2-5,TRBV4-1,few,-
CASSLLTGLYTEAFF,TGTGCCAGCAGCTTGTTGACTGGGCTATACACTGAAGCTTTCTTT,TRBJ1-1,TRBV5-6,-,-
CASSLPFSYNSPLHF,TGTGCCAGCAGTTTACCCTTCTCCTATAATTCACCCCTCCACTTT,TRBJ1-6,TRBV28,-,-
CASSPPGQRPYEQYF,TGTGCCAGCAGTCCCCCAGGGCAGCGGCCGTACGAGCAGTACTTC,TRBJ2-7,TRBV27,-,-
CASSPPSGRQETQYF,TGTGCCAGCTCACCACCGAGCGGGAGACAAGAGACCCAGTACTTC,TRBJ2-5,TRBV18,-,TRBD2
CASTGATSTSTDTQYF,TGTGCCAGCACCGGCGCTACTAGCACCAGCACAGATACGCAGTATTTT,TRBJ2-3,TRBV27,few,-
CAWSGSTGGGQPQHF,TGTGCCTGGAGTGGATCAACAGGGGGCGGCCAGCCCCAGCATTTT,TRBJ1-5,TRBV30,-,TRBD1
CSVEDPVETQYF,TGCAGCGTTGAAGATCCGGTGGAGACCCAGTACTTC,TRBJ2-5,TRBV29-1,-,-
CASSFEGDTGELFF,TGCGCCAGCAGCTTCGAAGGTGACACCGGGGAGCTGTTTTTT,TRBJ2-2,TRBV5-1,-,-
CAWSFVGTEAFF,TGTGCCTGGAGTTTTGTGGGCACTGAAGCTTTCTTT,TRBJ1-1,TRBV30,few,-
CASSLSPSYNSPLHF,TGTGCCAGCAGTTTATCGCCCAGTTATAATTCACCCCTCCACTTT,TRBJ1-6,TRBV27,-,-
CASSLGTGENIQYF,TGTGCCAGCAGCTTAGGGACAGGGGAAAACATTCAGTACTTC,TRBJ2-4,TRBV13,few,TRBD1
CASSLGSYGYTF,TGTGCCAGCAGCTTAGGGAGCTATGGCTACACCTTC,TRBJ1-2,TRBV11-3,-,-
CSVGLAGTPNTGELFF,TGCAGCGTTGGACTAGCGGGGACTCCGAACACCGGGGAGCTGTTTTTT,TRBJ2-2,TRBV29-1,-,TRBD2
CASSVVANTGELFF,TGTGCCAGCAGCGTAGTGGCGAACACCGGGGAGCTGTTTTTT,TRBJ2-2,TRBV9,-,-
CASSKRRGVRPQHF,TGTGCCAGCAGCAAAAGGCGGGGGGTACGGCCCCAGCATTTT,TRBJ1-5,TRBV21-1,-,-
CAISASGAYEQYF,TGTGCCATCAGTGCATCAGGGGCCTACGAGCAGTACTTC,TRBJ2-7,TRBV10-3,-,-
CASSELEGGVTEAFF,TGTGCCAGCAGTGAACTGGAAGGGGGGGTTACTGAAGCTTTCTTT,TRBJ1-1,TRBV25-1,-,-
CASSDIPKYGYTF,TGTGCCAGCAGTGACATACCAAAGTATGGCTACACCTTC,TRBJ1-2,TRBV28,-,-
CSVEIVGEQFF,TGCAGCGTTGAGATAGTGGGTGAGCAGTTCTTC,TRBJ2-1,TRBV29-1,-,-
CASSVVRPKVEETQYF,TGTGCCAGCAGTGTCGTGAGGCCAAAGGTGGAAGAGACCCAGTACTTC,TRBJ2-5,TRBV2,-,-
CACPGTGGDEKLFF,TGTGCCTGCCCCGGGACAGGGGGAGATGAAAAACTGTTTTTT,TRBJ1-4,TRBV30,-,TRBD1
CASSQARERDEAFF,TGTGCCAGCAGCCAAGCAAGAGAGCGAGATGAAGCTTTCTTT,TRBJ1-1,TRBV7-9,-,-
CASSQWTGNEQYF,TGCGCCAGCAGCCAGTGGACAGGGAACGAGCAGTACTTC,TRBJ2-7,TRBV4-3,-,TRBD1